What follows are 11 T cell receptor beta chains derived from one specimen sequenced in a study of blood T cell repertoires in COVID-19. The assay was immunoSEQ multiplex PCR, and TCRdb's table has in-frame clones only and misses some. The data contain a few hundred thousand clones, 86% of them seen just once; the ten biggest clones take up over 9%. The specimen sequenced was peripheral blood. These receptors were obtained from a man older than 75 with acute or convalescent COVID-19.

On this clone: Other nucleotide sequences in the sample specify the same CDR3. The gene calls are TRBV5-5 and TRBJ1-1, with D perhaps TRBD1 (6 bases). The CDR3 has 15 amino acids. The germline V and J ends were trimmed by 1 base and 0 bases, with 10 bases remaining between them. Germline values: CDR1 SGHKS, CDR2 YYEKEE (reference sequence). CDR3 residues: CASSLTGTLNTEAFF. For the CDR3, the DNA is TGTGCCAGCAGCTTGACCGGGACACTGAACACTGAAGCTTTCTTT.

The J gene is TRBJ1-4, the V gene TRBV15; 8 bases are a match to TRBD1. CDR1 and CDR2 (germline): LNHNV, YYDKDF (reference sequence). V shed 0 bases and J 4 bases; nucleotides not matched to a gene: 10. The CDR3 totals 18 residues. The CDR3, as DNA: TGTGCCACCAGCAGAGATACTAACAGGGGGAGAGTTAATGAAAAACTGTTTTTT. Protein: CATSRDTNRGRVNEKLFF.

The chain joins TRBV7-9 to TRBJ2-2, with no clear D. Between the trimmed V and J ends, which lost 3 bases and 2 bases, there was a span of 10 bases. Germline assignment: CDR1 SEHNR and CDR2 FQNEAQ (reference sequence). This CDR3 is 15 amino acids long. The CDR3 nucleotides read TGTGCCAGCAGCTTTTCTACAGCTAACACCGGGGAGCTGTTTTTT. Protein sequence: CASSFSTANTGELFF.

This chain uses TRBV27 with TRBJ1-5, with 9 bases identical to TRBD1. V shed 2 bases, J shed 9 bases, and the junction held 8 bases outside the gene matches. This CDR3 comprises 15 residues. In germline, CDR1 is MNHEY, CDR2 SMNVEV (reference sequence). CDR3 in amino acids: CASSLVGTGKMPQHF. The DNA for the CDR3 is TGTGCCAGCAGTTTAGTAGGGACAGGGAAGATGCCCCAGCATTTT.

This chain links TRBV5-5 with TRBJ1-2; D is uncertain. V lost 0 bases and J 4 bases, leaving 10 bases between the germline ends. The CDR3 has 14 residues. The germline V gene has CDR1 SGHKS and CDR2 YYEKEE (reference sequence). The CDR3 nucleotides read TGTGCCAGCAGCTTGGAGCCGGGTACCTATGGCTACACCTTC. Its translation is CASSLEPGTYGYTF.

The V call is TRBV5-6, the J call TRBJ1-1; TRBD1 matches at 8 bases. The CDR3 loop spans 15 amino acids. Germline assignment: CDR1 SGHDT and CDR2 YYEEEE. V lost 1 base to trimming and J lost 10 bases; unmatched junction nucleotides: 12. The CDR3 sequence: CASSLLDRDEGGAFF. The CDR3 DNA sequence: TGTGCCAGCAGCTTGCTGGACAGGGATGAAGGGGGAGCTTTCTTT.

There are a few counts of this clone. The chain employs TRBV27 and TRBJ1-1; tentative D call: TRBD1 (5 bases). Trimming pared 2 bases from V and 7 bases from J, leaving 8 bases between. The CDR3 is made up of 12 amino acids. Germline CDR1 reads MNHEY; CDR2 reads SMNVEV (reference sequence). CDR3 loop: CASSLNGGEAFF. CDR3 coding DNA: TGTGCCAGCAGTTTAAACGGGGGTGAAGCTTTCTTT.

A note on this clone: The sample has other DNA sequences that encode this CDR3 too. The chain carries TRBV10-3 and TRBJ2-3; 10 bases line up with TRBD1. The CDR3 contains 13 residues. After removal of 9 bases from V and 3 bases from J, the junction contained 3 bases not matched to a gene. Germline lookup yields CDR1 ENHRY and CDR2 SYGVKD. The CDR3 DNA is TGTGCCATACGGACAGGGGGGACAGATACGCAGTATTTT. Translation: CAIRTGGTDTQYF.

J is TRBJ2-5 and V is TRBV2, with TRBD1 identical over 7 bases. Losses at the gene ends were 5 bases for V and 5 bases for J; bases not matched to a gene: 8. CDR1 SNHLY and CDR2 FYNNEI come from the germline V gene. CDR3 size: 14 residues. The CDR3 nucleotides read TGTGCCAGCAGTTGGACAGGACGCGGGGAGACCCAGTACTTC. Translation gives CASSWTGRGETQYF.

The chain is built from TRBV29-1 and TRBJ1-5; no reliable D call. Trimming took off 4 bases at V and 1 base at J, with 11 bases between the two ends. CDR3 size: 14 residues. Germline CDR1 and CDR2: SQVTM and ANQGSEA. Here the CDR3 reads CSVAGDGSNQPQHF. DNA for the CDR3: TGCAGCGTTGCAGGTGATGGGAGCAATCAGCCCCAGCATTTT.

The chain recombines TRBV28 with TRBJ1-3; D may be TRBD1 (6 bases). The V gene lost 5 bases and the J gene lost 1 base, with 12 bases spanning the gap. This CDR3 has 15 amino acids. Germline V gene sequence: CDR1 MDHEN, CDR2 SYDVKM. The CDR3 sequence: CASSLGGASGNTIYF. In DNA, the CDR3 is TGTGCCAGCAGTCTAGGGGGGGCTTCTGGAAACACCATATATTTT.